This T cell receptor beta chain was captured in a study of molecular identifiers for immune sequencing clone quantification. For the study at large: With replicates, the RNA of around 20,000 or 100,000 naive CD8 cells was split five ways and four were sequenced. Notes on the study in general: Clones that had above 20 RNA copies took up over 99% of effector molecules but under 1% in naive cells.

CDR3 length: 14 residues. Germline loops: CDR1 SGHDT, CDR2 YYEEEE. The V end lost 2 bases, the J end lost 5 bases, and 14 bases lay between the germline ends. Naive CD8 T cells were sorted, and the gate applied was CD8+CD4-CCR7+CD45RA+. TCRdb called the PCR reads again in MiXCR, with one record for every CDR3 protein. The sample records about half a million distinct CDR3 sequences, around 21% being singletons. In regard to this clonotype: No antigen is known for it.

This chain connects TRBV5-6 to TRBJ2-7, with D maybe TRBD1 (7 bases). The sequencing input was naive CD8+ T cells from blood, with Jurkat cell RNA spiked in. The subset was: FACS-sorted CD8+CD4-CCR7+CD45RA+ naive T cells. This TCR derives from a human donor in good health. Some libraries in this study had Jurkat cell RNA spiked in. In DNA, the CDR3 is TGTGCCAGCAGCTTCGTATCAGGGGGGCACGAGCAGTACTTC. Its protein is CASSFVSGGHEQYF.